A single T cell receptor (beta chain) is shown here with its context. As yet, its antigen is unknown. This sample was included in a study of shared clonotypes between healthy human individuals. General study points: Clonotype sharing across donors was expected to vary with sequencing depth.

Germline V gene sequence: CDR1 SGHDT, CDR2 YYEEEE. The germline V and J ends were trimmed by 3 bases and 7 bases, with 8 bases remaining between them. The CDR3 consists of 12 residues. Original methodology: ImmunoSEQ output held junction-only sequences without quality scores, so filtering differed. TCRdb's copy holds only in-frame clones and misses some; the assay was immunoSEQ multiplex PCR. That table furnishes V, J and clone size, whereas the DNA furnished D and trimming. The data contain about half a million clones, approximately 82% of them singletons. Around 90 million PBMCs served as the genomic DNA source for unsorted samples.

The chain links TRBV5-6 to TRBJ2-1; D not certain. Sequencing was performed on PBMCs. The clonotype originates from a woman aged 40 to 50 in good health. Some clones in this sample may be carry-over from other donors' samples. The CDR3: CASSSLMNEQFF. CDR3 DNA sequence: TGTGCCAGCAGCTCCTTAATGAATGAGCAGTTCTTC.